These T cell receptor beta chains were read from a single sample in a study of metastatic and nonmetastatic thyroid tumors. TCRdb re-clonotyped the PCR reads via MiXCR. The repertoire has 20,000 or so clones, 36% of them found once; the top ten carry approximately 21%. The sequenced sample consisted of blood. These TCRs come from a male donor with papillary thyroid cancer or a benign thyroid nodule (not recorded which). Some clones in this sample may be carry-over from other donors' samples. Each CDR3 is given with its conserved first and last residue. D genes are given only for firm matches. Some rows mark clone size as missing; the rest say once, few, many or name a class of expanded clone.

d_call	v_call	j_call	clone_size	cdr3_nt	cdr3_aa
.	TRBV27	TRBJ2-7	.	TGTGCCAGCAGCACGCTCACAGGGTTAATCTACGAGCAGTACTTC	CASSTLTGLIYEQYF
.	TRBV4-3	TRBJ2-3	.	TGCGCCAGCAGCAAGACAGTACTTAGCACAGATACGCAGTATTTT	CASSKTVLSTDTQYF
.	TRBV7-2	TRBJ2-1	many	TGTGCCAGCAGCTTAGCAGGCTCAACCTCCTACAATGAGCAGTTCTTC	CASSLAGSTSYNEQFF
TRBD1	TRBV6-1	TRBJ2-2	.	TGTGCCAGCCTTAGGGACAGGGGGCGGCGAGACACCGGGGAGCTTTTTTTT	CASLRDRGRRDTGELFF
TRBD1	TRBV5-4	TRBJ2-7	.	TGTGCCAGCAAAACGGGGGTGGGACAGGGATCCTACGAGCAGTACTTC	CASKTGVGQGSYEQYF
.	TRBV7-2	TRBJ1-1	once	TGTGCCAGCAGCTTAGGGGGCCCGCAGGAAGCTTTCTTT	CASSLGGPQEAFF
.	TRBV3-1	TRBJ1-4	medium-sized	TGTGCCAGCAGCGGCGGGACGTCTAATGAAAAACTGTTTTTT	CASSGGTSNEKLFF
TRBD2	TRBV19	TRBJ2-1	.	TGTGCCAGTAGCCACCGGGGTAGCGGGAGATACAATGAGCAGTTCTTC	CASSHRGSGRYNEQFF
TRBD2	TRBV6-1	TRBJ2-6	.	TGTGCCAGCTCCGGACTAGCGGGAGATGGGGCCAACGTCCTGACTTTC	CASSGLAGDGANVLTF
TRBD2	TRBV15	TRBJ2-1	few	TGTGCCACCAGCAGTAGCGGGAGGGACTACAATGAGCAGTTCTTC	CATSSSGRDYNEQFF
TRBD2	TRBV15	TRBJ2-7	.	TGTGCCACCAGCAGCCCCGGACTAGCCCACTCCTACGAGCAGTACTTC	CATSSPGLAHSYEQYF
TRBD2	TRBV18	TRBJ2-2	.	TGTGCCAGCTCCCCCGGGACTAGCGGGACCGGGGAGCTGTTTTTT	CASSPGTSGTGELFF
.	TRBV11-2	TRBJ2-1	.	TGTGCCAGCAGCTCGATGTGGGGGGATCGGGTTGAGCAGTTCTTC	CASSSMWGDRVEQFF
.	TRBV5-1	TRBJ2-3	many	TGCGCCAGCAGCTTGGCGGCAGGGGGCACAGATACGCAGTATTTT	CASSLAAGGTDTQYF
.	TRBV9	TRBJ2-3	.	TGTGCCAGCAGCGTAGGGGCAGGGGCGACGTATAAGACGCAGTATTTT	CASSVGAGATYKTQYF
TRBD1	TRBV6-1	TRBJ2-7	.	TGTGCCAGCAGTGAGGCAAAACAGGGGTATGCCTACGAGCAGCACTTC	CASSEAKQGYAYEQHF
TRBD1	TRBV2	TRBJ2-5	many	TGTGCCAGCACCGAGGGTAGGACAGGGGGCGCACGAGAGACCCAGTACTTC	CASTEGRTGGARETQYF
.	TRBV19	TRBJ1-2	.	TGTGCCAGTAGTCGTGGACTCGAGATCCAGCACTATGGCTACACCTTC	CASSRGLEIQHYGYTF
TRBD2	TRBV12-3/TRBV12-4	TRBJ2-1	many	TGTGCCAGCAGTTTAGGGACTAGCGTCTACAATGAGCAGTTCTTC	CASSLGTSVYNEQFF
TRBD2	TRBV28	TRBJ2-2	few	TGTGCCAGCAGTCGGACTAGCGCGGCCGGGGAGCTGTTTTTT	CASSRTSAAGELFF
.	TRBV20-1	TRBJ2-7	.	TGCAGTGCTAGTTACTCCGCCCAAACGGGGGAGCAGTACTTC	CSASYSAQTGEQYF
TRBD1	TRBV28	TRBJ2-7	many	TGTGCCAGCAGAGAGGGGTCGAGGGGGCACGACGAGCAGTACTTC	CASREGSRGHDEQYF
.	TRBV6-4	TRBJ2-3	medium-sized	TGTGCCAGCAGTGACAGGGATGAGGATACGCAGTATTTT	CASSDRDEDTQYF
TRBD2	TRBV19	TRBJ2-5	few	TGTGCCAGTAGTGGACTAGCCGGAGAGACCCAGTACTTC	CASSGLAGETQYF